This T cell receptor beta chain is from a study of T cell responses to AZD1222 COVID-19 vaccine. TCRdb's table, derived via immunoSEQ multiplex PCR, lists solely in-frame clones and lacks some. Of about 42,000 clones in the sample, approximately 88% are singletons; the top ten hold 20% to 25%. Looked up from germline, CDR1 is LGHDT and CDR2 is YNNKEL (reference sequence). The V and J ends lost 0 bases and 5 bases respectively, with 11 bases between them. The CDR3 totals 15 residues. Note on this clone: The antigen remains unidentified.

Findings and limits, study-wide: Repertoire sampling happened only post peak T cell response. Mapped onto spike, vaccine-associated CD4 TCRs spanned it and were dominant at 160-218 and 743-854.

Material: peripheral blood, obtained 28 days after the second AZD1222 dose. The TCR sequence derives from an adult who received the AZD1222 COVID-19 vaccine. The chain is built from TRBV3-1 (or the pseudogene TRBV3-2) and TRBJ1-3; D might be TRBD1 (5 bases). CDR3 residues: CASSQDGRERNTIYF. CDR3 sequence (DNA): TGTGCCAGCAGCCAAGATGGCAGGGAGAGAAACACCATATATTTT.